The sequence of this T cell receptor (beta chain) was determined in a study of blood T cell repertoires in COVID-19. About the study: The study drew acute and convalescent COVID-19 samples from the United States, Italy and Spain. In each case, the material was cDNA or gDNA derived from T cells, B-cell-depleted T cells, or PBMCs.

Per the original data handling: Estimation of nucleated cell counts relied on the amplification of reference gene primers. The repertoire was sequenced with immunoSEQ multiplex PCR; TCRdb's copy has only in-frame clones and lacks some. That table furnishes V, J and clone size, whereas the DNA furnished D and trimming. The sample consists of around 220,000 clones, more than 60% of them appearing once. The length of the CDR3 is 14 residues. V usage is TRBV21-1 and J usage is TRBJ2-7; TRBD1 is the table's D call, not checked against the DNA. TRBV21-1 is annotated as a pseudogene. Sequencing used peripheral blood. This clonotype was obtained from a woman in her thirties or forties with active or convalescent COVID-19. CDR3 in DNA: TGTGCCAGCACCCTCGGCAGGGTAACCTACGAGCAGTACTTC. Encoded protein: CASTLGRVTYEQYF.